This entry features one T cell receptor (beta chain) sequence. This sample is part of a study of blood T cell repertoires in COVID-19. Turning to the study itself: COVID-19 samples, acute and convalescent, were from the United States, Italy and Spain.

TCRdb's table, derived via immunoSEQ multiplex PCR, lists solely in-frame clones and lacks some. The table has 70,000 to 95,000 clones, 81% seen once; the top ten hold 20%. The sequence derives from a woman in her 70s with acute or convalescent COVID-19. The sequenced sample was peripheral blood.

In nucleotides, the CDR3 is TGTGCCAGCAGTCGCGGGGGGCAAAAAAACTATGGCTACACCTTC. Residues: CASSRGGQKNYGYTF. This chain uses TRBV28 with TRBJ1-2, with D possibly TRBD1 on 6 matching bases. CDR3 size: 15 residues. V lost 5 bases, J lost 2 bases, and 15 bases lay in between. CDR1 is MDHEN and CDR2 is SYDVKM in the germline V gene.